The clone carrying this T cell receptor beta chain was seen ten or more times. This sample was taken from a study of T cells in Graves' hyperthyroidism and ophthalmopathy. Researchers amplified the TCR beta CDR3 regions from RNA transcripts. HTBI primers were used for first-round RT-PCR of the TCR CDR3. Each CDR3 protein is one row after TCRdb ran MiXCR on the multiplex PCR reads. The data show hundreds of thousands of distinct CDR3 sequences, 12% to 15% seen once. The CDR3 loop spans 12 amino acids. Germline V gene sequence: CDR1 DFQATT, CDR2 SNEGSKA (reference sequence). The V call is TRBV20-1, the J call TRBJ2-1; 10 nucleotides match TRBD2. This sequence was found in a woman under 30 with Graves' hyperthyroidism. Sequencing was done on a sample of blood. As DNA, the CDR3 is TGCAGCACAAAGCGGGAGGGCAATGAGCAGTTCTTC. As protein: CSTKREGNEQFF.